The clone carrying this T cell receptor (beta chain) was picked up a small number of times. The V end was cut by 3 bases, the J end by 3 bases, with 15 bases between. There are 16 residues in the CDR3. The sample belongs to a study of patients and donors after allogeneic stem cell transplantation. MiXCR, run by TCRdb on the RT-PCR reads, gives a single entry per CDR3 protein. The repertoire holds about 160,000 distinct CDR3 sequences, about 29% seen once, with approximately 3.5% in the top ten. The sample taken for sequencing was blood, either unsorted or a sorted T cell fraction (not recorded which). This clonotype was sampled from a human donor who was either an allogeneic HSCT recipient or a stem cell or donor lymphocyte infusion donor (not recorded which). It is not recorded whose cells these are; they may come from a transplant donor. The chain carries TRBV12-3 or TRBV12-4 and TRBJ2-1, with D possibly being TRBD2 (5 bases). CDR3 in amino acids: CASSFPVATYYNEQFF. The CDR3 DNA reads TGTGCCAGCAGTTTTCCCGTAGCGACATACTACAATGAGCAGTTCTTC.